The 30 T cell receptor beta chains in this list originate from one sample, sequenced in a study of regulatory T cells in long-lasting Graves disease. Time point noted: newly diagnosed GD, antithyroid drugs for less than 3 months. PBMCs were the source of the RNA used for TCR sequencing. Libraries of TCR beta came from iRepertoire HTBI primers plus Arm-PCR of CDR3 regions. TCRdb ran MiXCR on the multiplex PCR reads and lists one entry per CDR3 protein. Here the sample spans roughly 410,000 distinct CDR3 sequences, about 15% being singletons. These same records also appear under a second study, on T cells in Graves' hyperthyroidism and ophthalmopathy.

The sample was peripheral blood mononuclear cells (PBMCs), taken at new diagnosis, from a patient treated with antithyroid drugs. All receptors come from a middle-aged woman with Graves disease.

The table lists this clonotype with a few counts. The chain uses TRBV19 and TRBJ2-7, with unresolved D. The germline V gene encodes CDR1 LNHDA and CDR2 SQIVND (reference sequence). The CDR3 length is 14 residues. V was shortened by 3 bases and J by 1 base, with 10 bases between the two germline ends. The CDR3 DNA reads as TGTGCCAGTAGTATGGGCCTTTCTTCCTACGAGCAGTACTTC. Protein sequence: CASSMGLSSYEQYF.

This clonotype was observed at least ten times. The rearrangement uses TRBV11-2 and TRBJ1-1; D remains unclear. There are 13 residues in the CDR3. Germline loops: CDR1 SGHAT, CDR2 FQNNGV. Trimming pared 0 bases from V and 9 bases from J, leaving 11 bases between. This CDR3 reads CASSLDPVVKAFF. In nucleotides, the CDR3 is TGTGCCAGCAGCTTAGATCCGGTCGTCAAAGCTTTCTTT.

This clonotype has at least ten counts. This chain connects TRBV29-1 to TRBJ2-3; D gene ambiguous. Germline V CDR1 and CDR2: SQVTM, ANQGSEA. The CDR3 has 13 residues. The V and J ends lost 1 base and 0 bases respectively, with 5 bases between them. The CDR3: CSVEAESTDTQYF. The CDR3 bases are TGCAGCGTTGAAGCTGAGAGCACAGATACGCAGTATTTT.

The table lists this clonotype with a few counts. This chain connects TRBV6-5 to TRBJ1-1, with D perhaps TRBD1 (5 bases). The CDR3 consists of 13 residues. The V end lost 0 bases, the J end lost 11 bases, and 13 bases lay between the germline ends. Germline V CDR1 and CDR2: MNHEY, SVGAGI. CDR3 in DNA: TGTGCCAGCAGTTACTCGGGGGAGCCATCCGCTTTCTTT. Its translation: CASSYSGEPSAFF.

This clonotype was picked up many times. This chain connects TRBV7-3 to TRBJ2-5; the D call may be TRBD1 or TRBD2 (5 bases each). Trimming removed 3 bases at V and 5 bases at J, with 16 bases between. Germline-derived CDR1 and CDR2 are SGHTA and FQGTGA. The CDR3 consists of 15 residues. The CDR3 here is CASSFGTAGGETQYF. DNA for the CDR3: TGTGCCAGCAGCTTTGGGACCGCGGGCGGGGAGACCCAGTACTTC.

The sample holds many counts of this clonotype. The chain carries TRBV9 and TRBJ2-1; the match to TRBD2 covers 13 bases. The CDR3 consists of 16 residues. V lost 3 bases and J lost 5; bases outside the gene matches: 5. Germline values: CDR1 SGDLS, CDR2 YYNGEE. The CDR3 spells CASSGTSGSENNEQFF. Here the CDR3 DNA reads TGTGCCAGCAGCGGGACTAGCGGGAGTGAGAACAATGAGCAGTTCTTC.

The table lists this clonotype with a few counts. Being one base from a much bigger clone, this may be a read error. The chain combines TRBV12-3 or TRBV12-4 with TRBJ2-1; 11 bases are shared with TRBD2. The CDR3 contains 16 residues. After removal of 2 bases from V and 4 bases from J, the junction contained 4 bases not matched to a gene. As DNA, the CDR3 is TGTGCCAGCAGTTTAACTCTAGCGGGGGGTTACAATGAGCAGTTCTTC. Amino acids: CASSLTLAGGYNEQFF.

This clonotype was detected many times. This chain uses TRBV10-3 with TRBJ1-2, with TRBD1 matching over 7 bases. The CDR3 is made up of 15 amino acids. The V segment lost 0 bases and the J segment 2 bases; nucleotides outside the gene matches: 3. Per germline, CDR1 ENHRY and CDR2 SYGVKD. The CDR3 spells CAISESDRTNYGYTF. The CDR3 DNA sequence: TGTGCCATCAGTGAGTCGGACAGGACCAACTATGGCTACACCTTC.

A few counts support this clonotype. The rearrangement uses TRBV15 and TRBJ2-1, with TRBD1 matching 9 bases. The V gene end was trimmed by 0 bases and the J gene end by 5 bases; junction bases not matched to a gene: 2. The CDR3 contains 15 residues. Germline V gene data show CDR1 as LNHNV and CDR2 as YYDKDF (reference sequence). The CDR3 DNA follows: TGTGCCACCAGCAGAGAGGGACAGGGAGACAATGAGCAGTTCTTC. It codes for CATSREGQGDNEQFF.

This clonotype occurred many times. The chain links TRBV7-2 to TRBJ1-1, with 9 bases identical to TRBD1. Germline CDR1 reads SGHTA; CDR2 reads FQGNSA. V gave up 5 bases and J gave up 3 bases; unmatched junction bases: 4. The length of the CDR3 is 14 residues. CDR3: CASSRQGDDTEAFF. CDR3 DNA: TGTGCCAGCAGCCGACAGGGGGATGACACTGAAGCTTTCTTT.

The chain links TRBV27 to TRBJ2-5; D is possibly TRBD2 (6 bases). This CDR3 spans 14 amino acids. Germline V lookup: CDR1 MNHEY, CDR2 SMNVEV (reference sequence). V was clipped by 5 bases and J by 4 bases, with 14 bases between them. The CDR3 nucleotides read TGTGCCAGCAGTCACGGCGGAGGGCGAGAGACCCAGTACTTC. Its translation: CASSHGGGRETQYF.

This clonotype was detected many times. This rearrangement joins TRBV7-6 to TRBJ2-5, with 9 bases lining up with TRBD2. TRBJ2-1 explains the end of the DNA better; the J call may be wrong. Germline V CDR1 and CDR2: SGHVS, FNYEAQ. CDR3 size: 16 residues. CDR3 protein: CASSLLAGGAVREQFF. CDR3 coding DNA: TGTGCCAGCAGCTTATTGGCGGGAGGGGCTGTTCGGGAGCAGTTCTTC.

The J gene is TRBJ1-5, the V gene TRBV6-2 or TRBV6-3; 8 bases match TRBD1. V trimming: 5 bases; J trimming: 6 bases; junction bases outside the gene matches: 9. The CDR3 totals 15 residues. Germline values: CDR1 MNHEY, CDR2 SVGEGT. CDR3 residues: CASSDLTGVGQPQHF. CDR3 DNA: TGTGCCAGCAGTGACCTGACAGGGGTGGGTCAGCCCCAGCATTTT.

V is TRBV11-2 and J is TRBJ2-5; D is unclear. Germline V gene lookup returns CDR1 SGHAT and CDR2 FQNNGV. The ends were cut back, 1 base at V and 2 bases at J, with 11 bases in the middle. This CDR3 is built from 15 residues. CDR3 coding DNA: TGTGCCAGCAGCTTAGCGACCCCTGGGCAAGAGACCCAGTACTTC. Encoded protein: CASSLATPGQETQYF. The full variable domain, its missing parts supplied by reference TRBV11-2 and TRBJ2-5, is EAGVAQSPRYKIIEKRQSVAFWCNPISGHATLYWYQQILGQGPKLLIQFQNNGVVDDSQLPKDRFSAERLKGVDSTLKIQPAKLEDSAVYLCASSLATPGQETQYFGPGTRLLVL.

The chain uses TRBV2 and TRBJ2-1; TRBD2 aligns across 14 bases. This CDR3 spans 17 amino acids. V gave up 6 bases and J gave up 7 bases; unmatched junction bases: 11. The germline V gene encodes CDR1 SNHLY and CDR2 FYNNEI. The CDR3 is CASSQLAGTSGSNEQFF. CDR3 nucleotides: TGTGCCAGCAGCCAGCTCGCTGGGACTAGCGGGAGTAATGAGCAGTTCTTC.

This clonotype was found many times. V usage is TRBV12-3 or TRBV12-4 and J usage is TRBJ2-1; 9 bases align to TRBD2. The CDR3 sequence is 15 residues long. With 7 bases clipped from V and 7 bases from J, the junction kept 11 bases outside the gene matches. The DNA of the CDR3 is TGTGCCAGCACCTTAGGCGGGAGGGCAGGAAATGAGCAGTTCTTC. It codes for CASTLGGRAGNEQFF.

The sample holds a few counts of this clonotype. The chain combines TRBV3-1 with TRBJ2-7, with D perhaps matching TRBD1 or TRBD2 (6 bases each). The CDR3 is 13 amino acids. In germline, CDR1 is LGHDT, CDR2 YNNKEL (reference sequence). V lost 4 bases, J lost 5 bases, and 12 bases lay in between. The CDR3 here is CASSRRGADEQYF. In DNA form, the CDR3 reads TGTGCCAGCAGCCGTAGGGGGGCGGACGAGCAGTACTTC.

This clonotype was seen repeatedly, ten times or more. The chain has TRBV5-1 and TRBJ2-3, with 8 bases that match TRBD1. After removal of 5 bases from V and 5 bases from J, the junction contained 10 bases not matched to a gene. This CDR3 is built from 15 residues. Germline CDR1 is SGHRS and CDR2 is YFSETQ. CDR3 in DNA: TGCGCCAGCAGAACGGACAGGGCCTGGGGAGATACGCAGTATTTT. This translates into CASRTDRAWGDTQYF.

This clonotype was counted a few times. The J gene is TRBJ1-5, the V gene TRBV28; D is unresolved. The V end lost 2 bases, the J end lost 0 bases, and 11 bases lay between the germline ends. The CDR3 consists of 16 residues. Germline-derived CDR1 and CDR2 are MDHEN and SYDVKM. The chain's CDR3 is CASSLVTAYSNQPQHF. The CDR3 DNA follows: TGTGCCAGCAGTTTAGTGACGGCTTATAGCAATCAGCCCCAGCATTTT.

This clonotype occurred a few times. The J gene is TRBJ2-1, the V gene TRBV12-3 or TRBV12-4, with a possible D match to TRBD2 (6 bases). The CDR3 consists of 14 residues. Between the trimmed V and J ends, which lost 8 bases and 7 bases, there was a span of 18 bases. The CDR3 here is CASSGGLPSNEQFF. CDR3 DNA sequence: TGTGCCAGCTCTGGGGGACTTCCTTCAAATGAGCAGTTCTTC.

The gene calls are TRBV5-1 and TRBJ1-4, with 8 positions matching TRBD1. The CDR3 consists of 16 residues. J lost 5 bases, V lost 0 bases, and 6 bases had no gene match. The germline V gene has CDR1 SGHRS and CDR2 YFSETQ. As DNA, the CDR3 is TGCGCCAGCAGCTTGGACCCGACAGGGGTAAATGAAAAACTGTTTTTT. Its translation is CASSLDPTGVNEKLFF.

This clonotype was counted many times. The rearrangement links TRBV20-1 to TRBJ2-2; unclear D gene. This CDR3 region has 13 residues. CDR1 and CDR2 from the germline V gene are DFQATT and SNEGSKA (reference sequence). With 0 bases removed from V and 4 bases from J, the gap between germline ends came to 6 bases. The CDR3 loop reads CSARDRSTGELFF. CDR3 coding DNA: TGCAGTGCTAGAGATAGAAGCACCGGGGAGCTGTTTTTT.

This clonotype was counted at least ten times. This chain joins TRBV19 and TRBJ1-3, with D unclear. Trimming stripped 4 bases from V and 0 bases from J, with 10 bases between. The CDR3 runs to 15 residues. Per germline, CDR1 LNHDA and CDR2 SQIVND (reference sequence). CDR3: CASSTFSTSGNTIYF. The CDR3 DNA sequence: TGTGCCAGTAGTACTTTCAGCACCTCTGGAAACACCATATATTTT.

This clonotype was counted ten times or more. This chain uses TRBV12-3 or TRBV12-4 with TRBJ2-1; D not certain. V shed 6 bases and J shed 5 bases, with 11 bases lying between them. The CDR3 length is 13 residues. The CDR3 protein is CASSHLPDNEQFF. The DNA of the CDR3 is TGTGCCAGCAGCCACCTGCCCGACAATGAGCAGTTCTTC.

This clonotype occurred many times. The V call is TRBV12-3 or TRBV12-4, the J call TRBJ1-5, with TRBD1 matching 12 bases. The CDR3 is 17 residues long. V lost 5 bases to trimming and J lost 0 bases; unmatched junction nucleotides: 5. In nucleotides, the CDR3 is TGTGCCAGCAGTCTAGGGACAGGGGGCAGTAGCAATCAGCCCCAGCATTTT. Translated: CASSLGTGGSSNQPQHF.

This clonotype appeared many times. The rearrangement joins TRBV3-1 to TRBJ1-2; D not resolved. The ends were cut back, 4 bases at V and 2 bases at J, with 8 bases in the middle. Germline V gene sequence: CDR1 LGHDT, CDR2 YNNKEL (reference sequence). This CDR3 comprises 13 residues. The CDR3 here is CASSPVGNYGYTF. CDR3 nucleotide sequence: TGTGCCAGCAGCCCGGTGGGAAACTATGGCTACACCTTC.

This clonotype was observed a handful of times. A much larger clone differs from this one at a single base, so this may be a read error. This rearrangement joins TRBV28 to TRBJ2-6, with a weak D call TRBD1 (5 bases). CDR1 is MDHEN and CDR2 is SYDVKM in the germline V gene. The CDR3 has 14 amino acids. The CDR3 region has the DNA TGTGCCAGCAGTTTAAGGGTTGGGGCCAACATCCTGACTTTC. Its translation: CASSLRVGANILTF.

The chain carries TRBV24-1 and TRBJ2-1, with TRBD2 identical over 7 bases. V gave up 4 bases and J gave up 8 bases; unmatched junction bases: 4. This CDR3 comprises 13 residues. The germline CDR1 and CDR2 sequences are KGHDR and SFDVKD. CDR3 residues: CATSDLTSDEQFF. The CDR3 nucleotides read TGTGCCACCAGTGACCTAACTAGCGATGAGCAGTTCTTC.

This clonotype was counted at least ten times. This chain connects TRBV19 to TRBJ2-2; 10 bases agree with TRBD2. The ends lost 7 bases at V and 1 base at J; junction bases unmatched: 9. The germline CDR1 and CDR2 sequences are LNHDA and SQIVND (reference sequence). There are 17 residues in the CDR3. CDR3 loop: CASMASGRWVNTGELFF. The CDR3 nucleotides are TGTGCCAGTATGGCTAGCGGGAGATGGGTGAACACCGGGGAGCTGTTTTTT.

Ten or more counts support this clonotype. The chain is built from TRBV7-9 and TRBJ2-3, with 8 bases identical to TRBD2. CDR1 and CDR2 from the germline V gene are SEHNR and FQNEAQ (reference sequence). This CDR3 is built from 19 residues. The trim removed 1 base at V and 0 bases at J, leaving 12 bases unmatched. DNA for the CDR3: TGTGCCAGCAGCTTAGAGGGGACTAGGCGGGGACTCAGCACAGATACGCAGTATTTT. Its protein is CASSLEGTRRGLSTDTQYF.